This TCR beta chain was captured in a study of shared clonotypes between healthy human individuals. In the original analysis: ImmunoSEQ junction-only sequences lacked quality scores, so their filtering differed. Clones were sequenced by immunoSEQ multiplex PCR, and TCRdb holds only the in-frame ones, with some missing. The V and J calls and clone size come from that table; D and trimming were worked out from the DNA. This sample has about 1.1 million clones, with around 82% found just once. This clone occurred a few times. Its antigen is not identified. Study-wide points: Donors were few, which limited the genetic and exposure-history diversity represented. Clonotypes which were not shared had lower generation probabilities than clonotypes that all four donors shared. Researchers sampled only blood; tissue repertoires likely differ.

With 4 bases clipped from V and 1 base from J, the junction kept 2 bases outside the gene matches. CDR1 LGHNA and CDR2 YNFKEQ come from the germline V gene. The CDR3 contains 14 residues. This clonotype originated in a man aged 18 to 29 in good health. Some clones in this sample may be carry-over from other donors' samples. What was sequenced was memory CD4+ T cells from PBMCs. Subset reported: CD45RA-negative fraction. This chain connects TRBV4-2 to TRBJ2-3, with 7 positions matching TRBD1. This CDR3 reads CASSPGQGTDTQYF. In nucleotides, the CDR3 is TGTGCCAGCAGCCCAGGACAGGGCACAGATACGCAGTATTTT.